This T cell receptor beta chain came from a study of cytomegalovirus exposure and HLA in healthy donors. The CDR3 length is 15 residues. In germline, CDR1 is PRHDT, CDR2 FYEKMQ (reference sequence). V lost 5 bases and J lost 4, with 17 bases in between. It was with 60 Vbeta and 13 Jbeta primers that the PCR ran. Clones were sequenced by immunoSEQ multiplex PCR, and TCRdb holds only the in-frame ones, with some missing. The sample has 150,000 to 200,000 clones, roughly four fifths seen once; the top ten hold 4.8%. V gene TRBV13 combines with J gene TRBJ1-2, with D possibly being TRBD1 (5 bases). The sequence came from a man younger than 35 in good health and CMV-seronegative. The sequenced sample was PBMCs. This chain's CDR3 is CASSPPYDRAYGYTF. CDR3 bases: TGTGCCAGCAGCCCCCCATACGACAGAGCCTATGGCTACACCTTC.